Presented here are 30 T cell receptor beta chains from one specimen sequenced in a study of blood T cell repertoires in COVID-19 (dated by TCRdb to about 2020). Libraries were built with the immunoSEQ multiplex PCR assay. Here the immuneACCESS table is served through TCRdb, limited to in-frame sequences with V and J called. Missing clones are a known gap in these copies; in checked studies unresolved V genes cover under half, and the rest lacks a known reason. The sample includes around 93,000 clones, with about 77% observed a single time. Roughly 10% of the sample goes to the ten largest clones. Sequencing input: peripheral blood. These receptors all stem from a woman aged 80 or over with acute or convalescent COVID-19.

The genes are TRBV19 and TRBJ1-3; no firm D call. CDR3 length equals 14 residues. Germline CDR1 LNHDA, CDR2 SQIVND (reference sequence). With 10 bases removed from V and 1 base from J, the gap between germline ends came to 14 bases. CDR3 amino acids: CATHPRDSGNTIYF. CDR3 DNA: TGTGCCACCCATCCGCGCGATTCTGGAAACACCATATATTTT.

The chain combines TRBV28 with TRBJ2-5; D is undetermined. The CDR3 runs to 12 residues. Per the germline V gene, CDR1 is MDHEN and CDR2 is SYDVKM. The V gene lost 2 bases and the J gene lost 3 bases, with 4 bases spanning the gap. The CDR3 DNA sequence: TGTGCCAGCAGTTTACCCAAAGAGACCCAGTACTTC. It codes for CASSLPKETQYF.

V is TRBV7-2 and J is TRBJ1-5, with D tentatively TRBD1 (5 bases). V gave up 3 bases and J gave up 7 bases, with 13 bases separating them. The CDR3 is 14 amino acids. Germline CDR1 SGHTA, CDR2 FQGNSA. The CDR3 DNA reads TGTGCCAGCAGCTTGAGGGCAGGGAGGCAGCCCCAGCATTTT. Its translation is CASSLRAGRQPQHF. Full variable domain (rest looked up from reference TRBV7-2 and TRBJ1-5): GAGVSQSPSNKVTEKGKDVELRCDPISGHTALYWYRQSLGQGLEFLIYFQGNSAPDKSGLPSDRFSAERTGGSVSTLTIQRTQQEDSAVYLCASSLRAGRQPQHFGDGTRLSIL.

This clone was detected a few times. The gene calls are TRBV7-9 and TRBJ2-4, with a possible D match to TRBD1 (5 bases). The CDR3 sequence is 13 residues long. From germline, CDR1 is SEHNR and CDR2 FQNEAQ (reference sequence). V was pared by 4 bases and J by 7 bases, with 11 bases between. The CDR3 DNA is TGTGCCAGCAGCTCTGTGACAGACAACATTCAGTACTTC. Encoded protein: CASSSVTDNIQYF.

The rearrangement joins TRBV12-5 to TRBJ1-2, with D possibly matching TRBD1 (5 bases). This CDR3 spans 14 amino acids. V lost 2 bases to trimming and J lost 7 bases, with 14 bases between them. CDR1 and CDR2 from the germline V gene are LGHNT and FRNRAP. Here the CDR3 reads CASGLTVRGGGYTF. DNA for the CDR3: TGTGCTAGTGGTTTGACCGTAAGGGGCGGTGGCTACACCTTC.

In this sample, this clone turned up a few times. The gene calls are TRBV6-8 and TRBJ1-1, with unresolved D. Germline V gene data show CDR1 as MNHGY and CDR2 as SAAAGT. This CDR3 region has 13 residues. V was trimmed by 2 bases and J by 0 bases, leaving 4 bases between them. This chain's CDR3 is CASSYVVNTEAFF. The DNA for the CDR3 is TGTGCCAGCAGTTACGTAGTGAACACTGAAGCTTTCTTT.

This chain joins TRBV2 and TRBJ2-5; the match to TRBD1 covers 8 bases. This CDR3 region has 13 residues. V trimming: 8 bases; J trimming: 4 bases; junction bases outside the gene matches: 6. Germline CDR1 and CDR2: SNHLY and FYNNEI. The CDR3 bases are TGTGCCAGCTCAGACAGGGGAGGAGAGACCCAGTACTTC. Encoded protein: CASSDRGGETQYF. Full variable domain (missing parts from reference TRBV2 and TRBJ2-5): EPEVTQTPSHQVTQMGQEVILRCVPISNHLYFYWYRQILGQKVEFLVSFYNNEISEKSEIFDDQFSVERPDGSNFTLKIRSTKLEDSAMYFCASSDRGGETQYFGPGTRLLVL.

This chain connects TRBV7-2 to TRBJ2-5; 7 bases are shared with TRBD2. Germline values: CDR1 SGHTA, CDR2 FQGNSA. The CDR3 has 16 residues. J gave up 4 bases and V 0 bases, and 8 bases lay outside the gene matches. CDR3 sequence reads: CASSLASRTGGETQYF. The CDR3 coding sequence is TGTGCCAGCAGCTTAGCATCCCGGACGGGGGGAGAGACCCAGTACTTC.

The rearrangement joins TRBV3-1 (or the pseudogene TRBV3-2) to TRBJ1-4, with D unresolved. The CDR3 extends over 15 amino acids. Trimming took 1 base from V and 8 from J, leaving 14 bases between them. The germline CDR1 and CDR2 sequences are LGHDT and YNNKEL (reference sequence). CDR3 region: CASSQGAGSGEKLFF. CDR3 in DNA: TGTGCCAGCAGCCAAGGAGCGGGTTCTGGAGAAAAACTGTTTTTT.

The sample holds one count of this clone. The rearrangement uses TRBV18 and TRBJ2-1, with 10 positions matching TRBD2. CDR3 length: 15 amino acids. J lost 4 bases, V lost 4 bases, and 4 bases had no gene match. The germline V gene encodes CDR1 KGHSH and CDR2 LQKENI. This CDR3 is CASSLDSGGYNEQFF. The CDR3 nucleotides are TGTGCCAGCTCACTGGATAGCGGGGGGTACAATGAGCAGTTCTTC.

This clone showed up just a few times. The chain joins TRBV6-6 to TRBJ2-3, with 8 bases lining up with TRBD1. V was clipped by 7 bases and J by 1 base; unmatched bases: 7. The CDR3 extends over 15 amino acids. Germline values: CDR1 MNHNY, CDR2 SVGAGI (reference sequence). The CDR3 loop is CASMNPGGGTDTQYF. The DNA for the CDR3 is TGTGCCAGCATGAACCCAGGGGGCGGCACAGATACGCAGTATTTT.

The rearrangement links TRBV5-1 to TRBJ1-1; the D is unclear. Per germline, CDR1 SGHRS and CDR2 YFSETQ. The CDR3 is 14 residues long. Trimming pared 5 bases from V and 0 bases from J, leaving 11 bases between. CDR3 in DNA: TGCGCCAGCAGACTAGGGATGGTGAACACTGAAGCTTTCTTT. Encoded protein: CASRLGMVNTEAFF.

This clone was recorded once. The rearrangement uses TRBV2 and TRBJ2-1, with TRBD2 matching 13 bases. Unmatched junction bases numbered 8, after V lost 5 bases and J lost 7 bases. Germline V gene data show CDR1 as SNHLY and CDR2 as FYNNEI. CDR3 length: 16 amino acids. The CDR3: CASSHPGLAGLNEQFF. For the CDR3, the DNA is TGTGCCAGCAGTCACCCGGGACTAGCGGGATTGAATGAGCAGTTCTTC.

The CDR3 DNA is TGTGCCTGGAGTGTACTAGCGGGGGCCTCGGAGACCCAGTACTTC. Its protein product is CAWSVLAGASETQYF. V gene TRBV30 combines with J gene TRBJ2-5; TRBD2 matches 11 bases. Germline values: CDR1 GTSNPN, CDR2 SVGIG (reference sequence). This CDR3 region has 15 residues. V was pared by 0 bases and J by 5 bases, with 5 bases of the junction left unmatched.

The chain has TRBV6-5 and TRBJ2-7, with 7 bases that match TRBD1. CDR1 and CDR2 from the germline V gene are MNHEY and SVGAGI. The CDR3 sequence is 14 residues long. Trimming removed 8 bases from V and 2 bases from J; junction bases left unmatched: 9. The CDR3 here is CASSRDSFTYEQYF. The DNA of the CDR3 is TGTGCCAGCTCTCGGGACAGCTTTACCTACGAGCAGTACTTC.

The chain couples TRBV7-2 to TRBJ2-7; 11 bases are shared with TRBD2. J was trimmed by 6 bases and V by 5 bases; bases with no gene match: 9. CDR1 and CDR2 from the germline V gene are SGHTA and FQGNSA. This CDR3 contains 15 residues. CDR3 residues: CASSPNSGGAVEQYF. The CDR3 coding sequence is TGTGCCAGCAGCCCGAATAGCGGGGGGGCGGTCGAGCAGTACTTC.

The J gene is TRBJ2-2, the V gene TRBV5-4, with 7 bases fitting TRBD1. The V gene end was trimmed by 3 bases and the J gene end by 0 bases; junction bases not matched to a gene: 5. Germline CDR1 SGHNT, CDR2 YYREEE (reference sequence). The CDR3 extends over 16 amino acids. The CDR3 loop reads CASSSGTVTNTGELFF. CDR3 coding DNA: TGTGCCAGCAGCTCCGGGACAGTGACGAACACCGGGGAGCTGTTTTTT.

The CDR3 region has the DNA TGTGCCAGCAGGGGGGAGGGTGATCAGCCCCAGCATTTT. It is translated as CASRGEGDQPQHF. The chain uses TRBV21-1 and TRBJ1-5. TRBV21-1 is a pseudogene locus. The CDR3 totals 13 residues.

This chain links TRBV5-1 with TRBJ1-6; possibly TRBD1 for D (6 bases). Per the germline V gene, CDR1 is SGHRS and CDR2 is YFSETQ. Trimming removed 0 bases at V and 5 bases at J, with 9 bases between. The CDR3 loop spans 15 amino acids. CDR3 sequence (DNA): TGCGCCAGCAGCTTGGGGACAGAGGATAATTCACCCCTCCACTTT. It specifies CASSLGTEDNSPLHF.

CDR3 sequence reads: CASSPSSERPAKLFF. As DNA, the CDR3 is TGTGCCAGCAGCCCATCCTCAGAGCGCCCGGCAAAACTGTTTTTT. The chain combines TRBV27 with TRBJ1-4; D gene unclear. The CDR3 contains 15 residues. Trimming removed 6 bases from V and 10 bases from J, with 21 bases in between. CDR1 and CDR2 (germline): MNHEY, SMNVEV (reference sequence).

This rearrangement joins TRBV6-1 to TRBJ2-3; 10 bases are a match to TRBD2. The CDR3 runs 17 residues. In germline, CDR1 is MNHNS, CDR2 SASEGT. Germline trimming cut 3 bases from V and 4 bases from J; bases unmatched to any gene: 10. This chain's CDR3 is CASSEKRAGGLPDTQYF. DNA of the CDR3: TGTGCCAGCAGTGAGAAAAGAGCGGGGGGGCTCCCAGATACGCAGTATTTT.

CDR3 nucleotides: TGCAGCGTTTACGGACTAGCGGGAGCGATAGGTCACGAGCAGTACTTC. Its translation is CSVYGLAGAIGHEQYF. The rearrangement uses TRBV29-1 and TRBJ2-7; 13 bases map to TRBD2. Germline V gives CDR1 SQVTM, CDR2 ANQGSEA. The CDR3 totals 16 residues. J gave up 5 bases and V 5 bases, and 12 bases lay outside the gene matches.

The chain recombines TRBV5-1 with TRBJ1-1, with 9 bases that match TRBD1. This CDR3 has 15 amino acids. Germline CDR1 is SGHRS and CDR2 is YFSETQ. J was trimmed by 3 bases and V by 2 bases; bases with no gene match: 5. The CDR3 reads CASSFTGGADTEAFF. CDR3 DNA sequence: TGCGCCAGCAGCTTCACAGGGGGCGCGGACACTGAAGCTTTCTTT. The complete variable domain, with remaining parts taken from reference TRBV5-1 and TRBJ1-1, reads KAGVTQTPRYLIKTRGQQVTLSCSPISGHRSVSWYQQTPGQGLQFLFEYFSETQRNKGNFPGRFSGRQFSNSRSEMNVSTLELGDSALYLCASSFTGGADTEAFFGQGTRLTVV.

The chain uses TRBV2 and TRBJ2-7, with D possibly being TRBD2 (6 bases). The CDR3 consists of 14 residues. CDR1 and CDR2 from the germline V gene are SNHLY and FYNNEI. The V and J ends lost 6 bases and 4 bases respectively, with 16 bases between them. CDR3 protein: CASSFGGRAYEQYF. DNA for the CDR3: TGTGCCAGCAGCTTCGGGGGTAGGGCTTACGAGCAGTACTTC. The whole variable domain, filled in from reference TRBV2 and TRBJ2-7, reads EPEVTQTPSHQVTQMGQEVILRCVPISNHLYFYWYRQILGQKVEFLVSFYNNEISEKSEIFDDQFSVERPDGSNFTLKIRSTKLEDSAMYFCASSFGGRAYEQYFGPGTRLTVT.

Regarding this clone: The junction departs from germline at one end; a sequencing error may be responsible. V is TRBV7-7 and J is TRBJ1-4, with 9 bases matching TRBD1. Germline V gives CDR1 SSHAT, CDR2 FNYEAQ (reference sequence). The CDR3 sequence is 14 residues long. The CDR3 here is CASSPGQGGEKLFF. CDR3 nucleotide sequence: TGTGCTAGCAGCCCGGGACAGGGCGGTGAAAAACTGTTTTTT.

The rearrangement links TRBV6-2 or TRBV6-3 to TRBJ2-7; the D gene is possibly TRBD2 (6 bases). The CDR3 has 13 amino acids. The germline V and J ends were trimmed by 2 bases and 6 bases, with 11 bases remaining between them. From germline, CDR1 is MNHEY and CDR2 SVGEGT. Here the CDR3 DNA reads TGTGCCAGCAGTTACGGAGGGACGGCCGAGCAGTACTTC. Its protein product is CASSYGGTAEQYF.

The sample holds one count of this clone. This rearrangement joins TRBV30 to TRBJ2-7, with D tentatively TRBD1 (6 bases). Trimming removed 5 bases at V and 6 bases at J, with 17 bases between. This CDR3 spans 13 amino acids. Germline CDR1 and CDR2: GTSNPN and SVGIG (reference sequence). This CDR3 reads CAWGRGRGLEQYF. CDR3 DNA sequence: TGTGCCTGGGGTCGGGGCAGGGGCCTCGAGCAGTACTTC.

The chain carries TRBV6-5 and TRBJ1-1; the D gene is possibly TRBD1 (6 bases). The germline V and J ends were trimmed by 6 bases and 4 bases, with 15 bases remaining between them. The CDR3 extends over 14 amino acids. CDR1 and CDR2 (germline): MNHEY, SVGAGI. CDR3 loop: CASSHLTGFTEAFF. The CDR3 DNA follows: TGTGCCAGCAGCCATCTAACAGGGTTCACTGAAGCTTTCTTT.

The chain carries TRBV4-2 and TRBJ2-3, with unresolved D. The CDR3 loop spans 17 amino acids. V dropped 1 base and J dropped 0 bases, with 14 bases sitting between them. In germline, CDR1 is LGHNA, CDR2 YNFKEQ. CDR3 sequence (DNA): TGTGCCAGCAGCCAAGGAAACAGCCAAACTAGCACAGATACGCAGTATTTT. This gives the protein CASSQGNSQTSTDTQYF.

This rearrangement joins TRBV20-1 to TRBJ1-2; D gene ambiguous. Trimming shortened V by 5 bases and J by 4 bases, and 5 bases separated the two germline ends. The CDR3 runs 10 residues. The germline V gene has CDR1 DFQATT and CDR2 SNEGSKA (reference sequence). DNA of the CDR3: TGCAGTGCTTCCTCCTATGGCTACACCTTC. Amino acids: CSASSYGYTF.